Each of the 17 T cell receptor beta chains below was sequenced from the same sample in a study of vaccination and CD4 T cells after COVID-19. Treatment here: approximately 11-day PBMC culture with coronavirus spike peptide pools or control peptides (ViraFEST assay). The study sequenced cultured CD4+ T cell DNA using the Oncomine TCR Beta short-read assay. TCRdb re-called the PCR reads with MiXCR, one entry per CDR3 protein. The sample gives about 7,100 distinct CDR3 sequences, 66% of which show up once; about 24% is in the top ten. No antigen has been assigned to these receptors. Sequenced sample: CD4+ T cells from blood, cultured in vitro. These TCRs come from a human donor who had recovered from COVID-19.

This clonotype has just a few counts. The CDR3 spells CSAVRPSGKSTDTQYF. The CDR3 nucleotides read TGCAGTGCCGTTCGACCTAGCGGGAAAAGCACAGATACGCAGTATTTT. This chain uses TRBV20-1 with TRBJ2-3; 9 nucleotides align to TRBD2. CDR3 length: 16 amino acids. Germline trimming cut 6 bases from V and 0 bases from J; bases unmatched to any gene: 10. Per germline, CDR1 DFQATT and CDR2 SNEGSKA (reference sequence).

This chain connects TRBV20-1 to TRBJ2-5, with D possibly being TRBD1 (6 bases). Trimming stripped 6 bases from V and 2 bases from J, with 16 bases between. Germline V gene sequence: CDR1 DFQATT, CDR2 SNEGSKA (reference sequence). This CDR3 is 14 amino acids long. In DNA form, the CDR3 reads TGCAGTGCCCAGAAGACCGGGACACAAGAGACCCAGTACTTC. It codes for CSAQKTGTQETQYF.

The rearrangement joins TRBV6-1 to TRBJ1-2, with D possibly TRBD1 on 5 matching bases. The V and J ends lost 1 base and 2 bases respectively, with 11 bases between them. The CDR3 sequence is 15 residues long. Germline lookup yields CDR1 MNHNS and CDR2 SASEGT. The CDR3 bases are TGTGCCAGCAGTGAAGTTGTGGGGGGAAACTATGGCTACACCTTC. It codes for CASSEVVGGNYGYTF.

The CDR3 nucleotides are TGCAGTGCTAAAGACAGGGGGCGGATTGAAAAACTGTTTTTT. It encodes CSAKDRGRIEKLFF. This chain links TRBV20-1 with TRBJ1-4; 10 nucleotides agree with TRBD1. Germline V CDR1 and CDR2: DFQATT, SNEGSKA (reference sequence). After removal of 4 bases from V and 7 bases from J, the junction contained 6 bases not matched to a gene. CDR3 length: 14 amino acids.

This chain links TRBV7-2 with TRBJ1-1; D remains ambiguous. The CDR3 is made up of 13 amino acids. The germline gives CDR1 SGHTA, CDR2 FQGNSA. V was clipped by 5 bases and J by 0 bases, with 7 bases between them. Here the CDR3 reads CASSNQVNTEAFF. CDR3 bases: TGTGCCAGCAGCAATCAGGTGAACACTGAAGCTTTCTTT.

The rearrangement links TRBV7-8 to TRBJ1-5; D perhaps matches TRBD1 (5 bases). The CDR3 contains 16 residues. CDR1 is SGHVS and CDR2 is FQNEAQ in the germline V gene. Trimming removed 2 bases from V and 4 bases from J, with 15 bases in between. This CDR3 reads CASSLKEVGANQPQHF. CDR3 coding DNA: TGTGCCAGCAGCTTAAAGGAAGTTGGGGCAAATCAGCCCCAGCATTTT.

This clonotype was seen a handful of times. The rearrangement links TRBV20-1 to TRBJ1-2; 9 bases agree with TRBD1. This CDR3 is 11 amino acids long. V gave up 7 bases and J gave up 8 bases; unmatched junction bases: 5. Germline-derived CDR1 and CDR2 are DFQATT and SNEGSKA (reference sequence). The CDR3 DNA sequence: TGCAGTGTAAAAACAGGGGGCGGCTACACCTTC. This codes for CSVKTGGGYTF.

V gene TRBV7-3 combines with J gene TRBJ1-2, with 7 bases matching TRBD1. Germline-derived CDR1 and CDR2 are SGHTA and FQGTGA. The ends lost 5 bases at V and 2 bases at J; junction bases unmatched: 2. CDR3 length: 13 residues. The chain's CDR3 is CASSPDRNYGYTF. CDR3 DNA: TGTGCCAGCAGCCCGGACAGGAACTATGGCTACACCTTC.

The gene calls are TRBV9 and TRBJ2-3, with D unclear. Germline V gene data show CDR1 as SGDLS and CDR2 as YYNGEE. Trimming cost V 4 bases and J 6 bases, with 9 bases left between them. The CDR3 runs to 12 residues. In nucleotides, the CDR3 is TGTGCCAGCAGCCCTTTTTTGGATACGCAGTATTTT. This encodes CASSPFLDTQYF.

This clonotype is a singleton in its sample. The V gene is TRBV30, the J gene TRBJ1-1, with a possible D match to TRBD1 (5 bases). This CDR3 has 15 amino acids. Trimming took 4 bases from V and 4 from J, leaving 19 bases between them. Germline V gives CDR1 GTSNPN, CDR2 SVGIG (reference sequence). DNA for the CDR3: TGTGCCTGGACAGTAGGGACTCGGGGCGGCACTGAAGCTTTCTTT. Encoded protein: CAWTVGTRGGTEAFF.

This chain connects TRBV6-1 to TRBJ2-3; maybe TRBD2 (7 bases). In germline, CDR1 is MNHNS, CDR2 SASEGT. Trimming shortened V by 8 bases and J by 4 bases, and 16 bases separated the two germline ends. The CDR3 extends over 14 amino acids. CDR3 sequence reads: CASQVGGAADTQYF. For the CDR3, the DNA is TGTGCCAGCCAAGTTGGGGGGGCGGCAGATACGCAGTATTTT.

The chain joins TRBV19 to TRBJ1-5, with 7 bases matching TRBD1. The V gene's germline CDR1 is LNHDA and CDR2 SQIVND (reference sequence). The CDR3 sequence is 16 residues long. The V and J ends lost 7 bases and 0 bases, in that order; junction bases with no gene match: 9. The CDR3 nucleotides read TGTGCCAGTACCCCGTCAGGACAGGATAGCAATCAGCCCCAGCATTTT. Protein: CASTPSGQDSNQPQHF.

This chain connects TRBV7-9 to TRBJ1-6; tentative D call: TRBD1 (6 bases). There are 14 residues in the CDR3. Looked up from germline, CDR1 is SEHNR and CDR2 is FQNEAQ (reference sequence). The V and J ends lost 6 bases and 7 bases respectively, with 13 bases between them. CDR3 DNA: TGTGCCAGCAGTTACGGACAGAAAAATTCACCCCTCCACTTT. This encodes CASSYGQKNSPLHF.

The genes are TRBV2 and TRBJ1-1; a weak D match, TRBD1 (5 bases). V shed 2 bases and J shed 4 bases, with 8 bases lying between them. The CDR3 is 13 amino acids. Looked up from germline, CDR1 is SNHLY and CDR2 is FYNNEI. CDR3: CASSEQGFTEAFF. The CDR3 region has the DNA TGTGCCAGCAGTGAACAGGGTTTCACTGAAGCTTTCTTT.

The chain uses TRBV6-1 and TRBJ1-5; tentative D call: TRBD1 (5 bases). The germline gives CDR1 MNHNS, CDR2 SASEGT. The CDR3 has 15 residues. The V end was cut by 7 bases, the J end by 3 bases, with 16 bases between. CDR3 DNA: TGTGCCAGCACCGAACCCGACAGTGTCAATCAGCCCCAGCATTTT. It specifies CASTEPDSVNQPQHF.

The CDR3 DNA sequence: TGTGCCAGCAGTTTCAGTGGGACAGGGGAGATGGATGGCTACACCTTC. This sequence encodes CASSFSGTGEMDGYTF. The chain is built from TRBV12-3 or TRBV12-4 and TRBJ1-2, with 10 bases lining up with TRBD1. After removal of 3 bases from V and 6 bases from J, the junction contained 10 bases not matched to a gene. This CDR3 is built from 16 residues.

This clonotype was counted between two and nine times. The V gene is TRBV2, the J gene TRBJ1-2; D is ambiguous. Trimming shortened V by 1 base and J by 4 bases, and 10 bases separated the two germline ends. The CDR3 has 14 amino acids. Germline CDR1 reads SNHLY; CDR2 reads FYNNEI. DNA for the CDR3: TGTGCCAGCAGTGAAGAGTCAGTTTTCTATGGCTACACCTTC. Translated: CASSEESVFYGYTF.